These T cell receptor beta chains were read from a single sample in a study of shared clonotypes between healthy human individuals. Repertoires were generated with immunoSEQ multiplex PCR, while TCRdb's copy carries only in-frame clones and drops some. The sample yields roughly 700,000 clones, under 80% seen once. Sequencing was done on a sample of memory CD4+ T cells sorted from blood. Receptors originate from a woman in her thirties in good health. Both conserved end residues are part of each CDR3. The D gene is left open where the match is weak. Expanded clones are given a class, and other clones once, few, many or no size at all.

d_call | j_call | v_call | clone_size | cdr3_aa | cdr3_nt
- | TRBJ1-5 | TRBV9 | - | CASSSGLDQPQHF | TGTGCCAGCAGTTCCGGGCTAGATCAGCCCCAGCATTTT
- | TRBJ1-6 | TRBV4-1 | - | CASSQETGPYSPLHF | TGCGCCAGCAGCCAAGAAACAGGGCCGTATTCACCCCTCCACTTT
- | TRBJ2-2 | TRBV2 | - | CASSDLALTPGELFF | TGTGCCAGCAGTGATTTGGCCCTCACCCCCGGGGAGCTGTTTTTT
TRBD2 | TRBJ2-3 | TRBV30 | once | CAWNSGKWGTQYF | TGTGCCTGGAACAGCGGGAAATGGGGTACGCAGTATTTT
TRBD1 | TRBJ1-2 | TRBV15 | - | CATSTGTGGGYGYTF | TGTGCCACCAGCACCGGGACAGGGGGAGGCTATGGCTACACCTTC
- | TRBJ1-1 | TRBV27 | - | CASSLGGRVGTEAFF | TGTGCCAGCAGTTTGGGGGGGCGCGTCGGGACTGAAGCTTTCTTT
- | TRBJ2-1 | TRBV7-8 | - | CASSLRESSYNEQFF | TGTGCCAGCAGCTTAAGGGAAAGCTCCTACAATGAGCAGTTCTTC
- | TRBJ2-2 | TRBV6-5 | - | CAVRRENTGELFF | TGTGCCGTGAGGCGGGAGAACACCGGGGAGCTGTTTTTT
- | TRBJ2-2 | TRBV14 | - | CASSSLGGPPGELFF | TGTGCCAGCAGCTCCTTAGGAGGGCCCCCCGGGGAGCTGTTTTTT
TRBD1 | TRBJ1-1 | TRBV13 | - | CASSLALGTGGTEAFF | TGTGCCAGCAGCTTAGCCCTTGGGACAGGGGGGACTGAAGCTTTCTTT
- | TRBJ2-1 | TRBV4-1 | - | CASSHLVGAISWNEQFF | TGCGCCAGCAGCCATCTTGTGGGCGCCATTTCATGGAATGAGCAGTTCTTC
TRBD1 | TRBJ2-5 | TRBV6-6 | - | CASSRGQQETQYF | TGTGCCAGCAGCCGGGGACAGCAAGAGACCCAGTACTTC
TRBD1 | TRBJ2-7 | TRBV28 | once | CASGGQPTDEQYF | TGTGCCAGCGGGGGACAGCCAACCGACGAGCAGTACTTC
TRBD2 | TRBJ2-7 | TRBV25-1 | once | CASSEGMGTSGRDEQYF | TGTGCCAGCAGTGAAGGTATGGGGACTAGCGGGAGAGACGAGCAGTACTTC
- | TRBJ1-2 | TRBV2 | many | CASQRTEANYGYTF | TGTGCCAGCCAAAGGACAGAAGCTAACTATGGCTACACCTTC
TRBD1 | TRBJ1-4 | TRBV7-9 | - | CASSPLQGSNEKLFF | TGTGCCAGCAGCCCCTTACAGGGGTCTAATGAAAAACTGTTTTTT